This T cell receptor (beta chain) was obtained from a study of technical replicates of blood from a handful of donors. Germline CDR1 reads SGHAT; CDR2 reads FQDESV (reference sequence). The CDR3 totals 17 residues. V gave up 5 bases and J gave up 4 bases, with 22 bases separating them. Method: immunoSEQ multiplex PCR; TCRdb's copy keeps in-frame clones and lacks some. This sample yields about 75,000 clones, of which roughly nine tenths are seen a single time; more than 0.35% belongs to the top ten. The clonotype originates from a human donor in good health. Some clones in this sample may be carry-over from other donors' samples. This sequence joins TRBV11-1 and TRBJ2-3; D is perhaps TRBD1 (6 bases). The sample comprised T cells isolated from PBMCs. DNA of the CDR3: TGTGCCAGCAGCCTACTACGACAGGCCCTGAGTGCAGATACGCAGTATTTT. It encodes CASSLLRQALSADTQYF. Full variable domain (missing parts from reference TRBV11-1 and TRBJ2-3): EAEVAQSPRYKITEKSQAVAFWCDPISGHATLYWYRQILGQGPELLVQFQDESVVDDSQLPKDRFSAERLKGVDSTLKIQPAELGDSAMYLCASSLLRQALSADTQYFGPGTRLTVL.